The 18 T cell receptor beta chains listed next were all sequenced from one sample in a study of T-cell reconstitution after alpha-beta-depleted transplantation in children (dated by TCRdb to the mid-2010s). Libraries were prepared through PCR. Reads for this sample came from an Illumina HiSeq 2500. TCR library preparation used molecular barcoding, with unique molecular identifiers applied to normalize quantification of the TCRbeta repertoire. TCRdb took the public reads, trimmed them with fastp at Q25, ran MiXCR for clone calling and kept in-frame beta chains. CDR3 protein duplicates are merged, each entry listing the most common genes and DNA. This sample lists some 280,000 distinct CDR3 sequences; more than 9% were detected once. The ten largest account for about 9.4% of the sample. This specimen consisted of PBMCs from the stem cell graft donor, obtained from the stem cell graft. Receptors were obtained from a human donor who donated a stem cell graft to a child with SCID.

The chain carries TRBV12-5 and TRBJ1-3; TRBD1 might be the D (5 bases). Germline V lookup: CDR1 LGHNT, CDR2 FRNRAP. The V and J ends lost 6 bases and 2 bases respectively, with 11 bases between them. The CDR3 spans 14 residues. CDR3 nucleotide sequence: TGTGCTAGTGGGGACCGACAGACTGGAAACACCATATATTTT. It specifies CASGDRQTGNTIYF.

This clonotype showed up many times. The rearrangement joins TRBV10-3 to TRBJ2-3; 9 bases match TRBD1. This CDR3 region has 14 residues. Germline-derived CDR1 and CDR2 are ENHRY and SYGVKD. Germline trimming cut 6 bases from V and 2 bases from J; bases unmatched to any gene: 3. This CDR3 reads CAISRDRVTDTQYF. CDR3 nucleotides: TGTGCCATCAGCCGGGACAGGGTCACAGATACGCAGTATTTT.

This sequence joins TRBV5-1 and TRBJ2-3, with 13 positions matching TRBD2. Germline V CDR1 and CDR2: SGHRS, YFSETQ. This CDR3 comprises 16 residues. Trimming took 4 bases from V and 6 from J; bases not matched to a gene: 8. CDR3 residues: CASSRGLAGPSDTQYF. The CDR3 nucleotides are TGCGCCAGCAGCCGGGGACTAGCGGGGCCCTCCGATACGCAGTATTTT.

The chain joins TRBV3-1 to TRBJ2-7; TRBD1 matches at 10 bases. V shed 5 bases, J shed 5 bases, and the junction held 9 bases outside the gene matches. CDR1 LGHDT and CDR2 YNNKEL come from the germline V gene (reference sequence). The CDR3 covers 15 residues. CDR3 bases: TGTGCCAGCAGCTCCCGGACAGGGGGTATGGACGAGCAGTACTTC. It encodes CASSSRTGGMDEQYF.

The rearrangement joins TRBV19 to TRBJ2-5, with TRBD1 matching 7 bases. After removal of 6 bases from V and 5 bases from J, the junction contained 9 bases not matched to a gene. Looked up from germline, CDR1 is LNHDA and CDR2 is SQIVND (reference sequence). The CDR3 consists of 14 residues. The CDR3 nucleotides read TGTGCCAGTAGGAACGACAGGGTAGGGGAGACCCAGTACTTC. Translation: CASRNDRVGETQYF. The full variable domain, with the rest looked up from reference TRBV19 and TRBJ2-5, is DGGITQSPKYLFRKEGQNVTLSCEQNLNHDAMYWYRQDPGQGLRLIYYSQIVNDFQKGDIAEGYSVSREKKESFPLTVTSAQKNPTAFYLCASRNDRVGETQYFGPGTRLLVL.

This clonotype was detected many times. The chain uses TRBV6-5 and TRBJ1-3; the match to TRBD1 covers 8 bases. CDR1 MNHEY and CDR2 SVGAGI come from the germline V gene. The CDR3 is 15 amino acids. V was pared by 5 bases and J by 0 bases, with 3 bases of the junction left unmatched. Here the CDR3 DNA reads TGTGCCAGCAGTACGACAGGGGTCTCTGGAAACACCATATATTTT. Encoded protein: CASSTTGVSGNTIYF.

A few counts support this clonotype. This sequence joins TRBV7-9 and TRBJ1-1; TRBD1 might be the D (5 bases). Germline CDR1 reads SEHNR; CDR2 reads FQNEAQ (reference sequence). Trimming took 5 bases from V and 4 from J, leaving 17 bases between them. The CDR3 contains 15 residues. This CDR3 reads CASSAPGTPGTEAFF. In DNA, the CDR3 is TGTGCCAGCAGCGCCCCCGGGACCCCCGGCACTGAAGCTTTCTTT.

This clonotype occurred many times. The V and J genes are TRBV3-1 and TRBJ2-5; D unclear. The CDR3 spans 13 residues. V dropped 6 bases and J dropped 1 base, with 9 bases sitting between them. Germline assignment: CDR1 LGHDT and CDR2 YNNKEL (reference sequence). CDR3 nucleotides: TGTGCCAGCAGGATCCTCCTCCAAGAGACCCAGTACTTC. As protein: CASRILLQETQYF.

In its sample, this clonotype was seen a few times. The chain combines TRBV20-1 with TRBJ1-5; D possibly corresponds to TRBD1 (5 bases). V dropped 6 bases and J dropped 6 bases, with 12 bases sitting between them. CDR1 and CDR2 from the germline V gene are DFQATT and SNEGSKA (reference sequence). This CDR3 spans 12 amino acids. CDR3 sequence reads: CSAGQGSQPQHF. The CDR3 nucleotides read TGCAGTGCCGGTCAGGGTAGTCAGCCCCAGCATTTT.

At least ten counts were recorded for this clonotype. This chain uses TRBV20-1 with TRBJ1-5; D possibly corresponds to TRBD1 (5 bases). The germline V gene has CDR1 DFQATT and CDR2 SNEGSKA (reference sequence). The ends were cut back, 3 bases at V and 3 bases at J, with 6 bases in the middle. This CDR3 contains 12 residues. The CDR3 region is CSARGLNQPQHF. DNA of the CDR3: TGCAGTGCTAGGGGGCTCAATCAGCCCCAGCATTTT.

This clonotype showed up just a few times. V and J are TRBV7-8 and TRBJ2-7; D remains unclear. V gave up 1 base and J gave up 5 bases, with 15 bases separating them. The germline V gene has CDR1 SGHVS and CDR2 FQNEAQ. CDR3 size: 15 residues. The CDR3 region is CASSLEQALQNEQYF. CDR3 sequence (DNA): TGTGCCAGCAGCTTAGAACAAGCACTCCAAAACGAGCAGTACTTC.

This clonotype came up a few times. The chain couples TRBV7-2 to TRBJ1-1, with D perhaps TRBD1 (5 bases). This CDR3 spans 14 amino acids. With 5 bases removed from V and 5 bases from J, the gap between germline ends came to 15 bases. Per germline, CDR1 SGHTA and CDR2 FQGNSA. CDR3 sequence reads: CASSRLGGATEAFF. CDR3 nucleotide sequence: TGTGCCAGCAGCCGCCTTGGAGGGGCAACTGAAGCTTTCTTT.

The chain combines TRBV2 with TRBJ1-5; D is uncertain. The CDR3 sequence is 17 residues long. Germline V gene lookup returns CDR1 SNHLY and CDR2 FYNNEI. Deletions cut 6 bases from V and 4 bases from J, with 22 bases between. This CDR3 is CASSQKEPGLWNQPQHF. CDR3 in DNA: TGTGCCAGCAGCCAAAAAGAACCGGGTTTATGGAATCAGCCCCAGCATTTT. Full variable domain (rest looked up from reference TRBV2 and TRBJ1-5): EPEVTQTPSHQVTQMGQEVILRCVPISNHLYFYWYRQILGQKVEFLVSFYNNEISEKSEIFDDQFSVERPDGSNFTLKIRSTKLEDSAMYFCASSQKEPGLWNQPQHFGDGTRLSIL.

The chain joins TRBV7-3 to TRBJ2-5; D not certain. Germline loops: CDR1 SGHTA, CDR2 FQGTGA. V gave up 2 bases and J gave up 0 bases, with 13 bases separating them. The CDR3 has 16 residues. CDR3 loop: CASSLLPSGYQETQYF. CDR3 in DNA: TGTGCCAGCAGCTTACTACCTTCCGGGTACCAAGAGACCCAGTACTTC.

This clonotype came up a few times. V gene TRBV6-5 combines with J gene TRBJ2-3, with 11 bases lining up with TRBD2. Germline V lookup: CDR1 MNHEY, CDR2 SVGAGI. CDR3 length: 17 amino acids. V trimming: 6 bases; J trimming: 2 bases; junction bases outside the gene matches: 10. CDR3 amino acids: CASSLSTSGTPTDTQYF. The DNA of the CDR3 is TGTGCCAGCAGCTTATCGACTAGCGGGACACCCACAGATACGCAGTATTTT.

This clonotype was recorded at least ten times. CDR3 nucleotides: TGCAGTGCTACCCAGACTAGCACAGATACGCAGTATTTT. This codes for CSATQTSTDTQYF. The chain combines TRBV20-1 with TRBJ2-3; D call uncertain. From germline, CDR1 is DFQATT and CDR2 SNEGSKA (reference sequence). Trimming removed 4 bases at V and 0 bases at J, with 8 bases between. The CDR3 is 13 amino acids.

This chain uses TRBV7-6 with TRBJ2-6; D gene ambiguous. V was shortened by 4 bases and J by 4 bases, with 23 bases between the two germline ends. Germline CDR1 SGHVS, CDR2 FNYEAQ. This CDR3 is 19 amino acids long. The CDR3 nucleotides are TGTGCCAGCAGCTCACAACCGGGTTTTGTACCATCGGGGGCCAACGTCCTGACTTTC. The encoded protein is CASSSQPGFVPSGANVLTF.

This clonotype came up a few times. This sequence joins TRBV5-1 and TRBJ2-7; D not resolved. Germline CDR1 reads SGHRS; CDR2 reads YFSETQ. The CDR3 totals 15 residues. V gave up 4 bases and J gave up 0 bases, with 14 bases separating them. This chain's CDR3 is CASSPTETSSYEQYF. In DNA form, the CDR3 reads TGCGCCAGCAGCCCTACCGAGACAAGCTCCTACGAGCAGTACTTC.